Each of the 21 T cell receptor beta chains below was sequenced from the same sample in a study of regulatory T cells in long-lasting Graves disease. Building of the TCR beta libraries involved iRepertoire HTBI primers and Arm-PCR of CDR3 regions. TCRdb reprocessed the multiplex PCR reads via MiXCR and lists one record per CDR3 protein. This table has 200,000 to 300,000 distinct CDR3 sequences, around 20% appearing once. Specified time point: newly diagnosed GD, antithyroid drugs for less than 3 months. From RNA extracted from PBMCs, the TCR library was made. The sequencing used peripheral blood mononuclear cells (PBMCs), collected at new diagnosis, from a patient treated with antithyroid drugs. The receptor set was obtained from a female donor with Graves disease.

This clonotype was recorded at least ten times. The chain links TRBV7-2 to TRBJ2-7, with TRBD2 identical over 11 bases. The CDR3 totals 20 residues. The V gene end was trimmed by 2 bases and the J gene end by 3 bases; junction bases not matched to a gene: 18. The germline gives CDR1 SGHTA, CDR2 FQGNSA. Here the CDR3 reads CASSLKPGGTSGESRYEQYF. DNA for the CDR3: TGTGCCAGCAGCTTAAAGCCAGGCGGGACTAGCGGTGAGAGTCGCTACGAGCAGTACTTC.

There are many counts of this clonotype. This chain connects TRBV6-2 or TRBV6-3 to TRBJ1-1; 7 bases align to TRBD1. The CDR3 consists of 15 residues. V lost 7 bases, J lost 3 bases, and 11 bases stayed unmatched. Germline CDR1 reads MNHEY; CDR2 reads SVGEGT. In DNA, the CDR3 is TGTGCCAGCACCCACCACAGGGGTCGGGACACTGAAGCTTTCTTT. This encodes CASTHHRGRDTEAFF.

Ten or more counts support this clonotype. This chain uses TRBV7-8 with TRBJ1-1; D gene unclear. This CDR3 spans 14 amino acids. Trimming removed 1 base from V and 0 bases from J, with 6 bases in between. Germline V CDR1 and CDR2: SGHVS, FQNEAQ. The DNA for the CDR3 is TGTGCCAGCAGCTTAGGCTTCATGAACACTGAAGCTTTCTTT. Residues: CASSLGFMNTEAFF.

This clonotype was counted a few times. The rearrangement links TRBV7-8 to TRBJ2-7, with TRBD2 matching 9 bases. Germline lookup yields CDR1 SGHVS and CDR2 FQNEAQ. J was trimmed by 1 base and V by 5 bases; bases with no gene match: 6. The CDR3 sequence is 15 residues long. CDR3: CASSRTSGSSYEQYF. CDR3 coding DNA: TGTGCCAGCAGCCGCACTAGCGGGTCTTCCTACGAGCAGTACTTC.

This clonotype was counted at least ten times. This chain links TRBV7-2 with TRBJ2-1; either TRBD1 or TRBD2 may supply D (5 bases each). The CDR3 is made up of 16 amino acids. V lost 4 bases to trimming and J lost 4 bases, with 17 bases between them. Germline V CDR1 and CDR2: SGHTA, FQGNSA. CDR3 region: CASSYRGEQLYNEQFF. The CDR3 coding sequence is TGTGCCAGCAGCTACCGAGGGGAACAACTATACAATGAGCAGTTCTTC. Together with reference TRBV7-2 and TRBJ2-1, the CDR3 gives the full variable domain: GAGVSQSPSNKVTEKGKDVELRCDPISGHTALYWYRQSLGQGLEFLIYFQGNSAPDKSGLPSDRFSAERTGGSVSTLTIQRTQQEDSAVYLCASSYRGEQLYNEQFFGPGTRLTVL.

The chain combines TRBV11-2 with TRBJ1-1, with 7 positions matching TRBD1. The CDR3 length is 18 residues. Germline lookup yields CDR1 SGHAT and CDR2 FQNNGV. V shed 5 bases, J shed 5 bases, and the junction held 20 bases outside the gene matches. For the CDR3, the DNA is TGTGCCAGCAGCCGAAGCCCTACAGGGGAGGGCCGGGGGACTGAAGCTTTCTTT. Residues: CASSRSPTGEGRGTEAFF.

This clonotype was counted ten times or more. The V gene is TRBV6-1, the J gene TRBJ2-6; D possibly matches TRBD1 or TRBD2 (5 bases each). The CDR3 runs 19 residues. The germline gives CDR1 MNHNS, CDR2 SASEGT. V lost 1 base to trimming and J lost 3 bases, with 19 bases between them. This CDR3 reads CASSEDLGRGRDGANVLTF. The CDR3 bases are TGTGCCAGCAGTGAAGATCTGGGACGGGGAAGAGATGGGGCCAACGTCCTGACTTTC.

This clonotype was detected ten times or more. The CDR3 loop is CSARDVQINEQFF. In DNA, the CDR3 is TGCAGTGCTAGAGATGTACAGATCAATGAGCAGTTCTTC. The chain has TRBV20-1 and TRBJ2-1; D is unresolved. Trimming cost V 0 bases and J 6 bases, with 9 bases left between them. CDR1 and CDR2 (germline): DFQATT, SNEGSKA (reference sequence). The CDR3 covers 13 residues.

This clonotype was counted at least ten times. The rearrangement uses TRBV7-3 and TRBJ2-5; TRBD1 matches 7 bases. The CDR3 has 13 amino acids. The V gene end was trimmed by 3 bases and the J gene end by 9 bases; junction bases not matched to a gene: 7. Germline values: CDR1 SGHTA, CDR2 FQGTGA. The CDR3 is CASSFDREGAQYF. Here the CDR3 DNA reads TGTGCCAGCAGCTTTGACAGGGAAGGGGCCCAGTACTTC.

The V call is TRBV11-2, the J call TRBJ2-1, with D unresolved. The V end lost 3 bases, the J end lost 11 bases, and 5 bases lay between the germline ends. The germline V gene has CDR1 SGHAT and CDR2 FQNNGV. The CDR3 contains 10 residues. The CDR3 spells CASSLVQQFF. CDR3 DNA: TGTGCCAGCAGCTTGGTCCAGCAGTTCTTC.

Comment on this clonotype: A much larger clone lies one base from this, so it may be a read error. Likely a read error: the CDR3 ends without its conserved phenylalanine or tryptophan. The chain is built from TRBV29-1 and TRBJ2-1, with D unresolved. This CDR3 contains 13 residues. Germline values: CDR1 SQVTM, CDR2 ANQGSEA. Trimming pared 6 bases from V and 0 bases from J, leaving 9 bases between. CDR3 nucleotides: TGCAGCGTATGGCCGATCTCCTACAATGAGCAGTTCCTC. This encodes CSVWPISYNEQFL.

The V call is TRBV29-1, the J call TRBJ1-5, with D hard to call. The CDR3 is 13 amino acids. In germline, CDR1 is SQVTM, CDR2 ANQGSEA. Between the trimmed V and J ends, which lost 5 bases and 0 bases, there was a span of 8 bases. CDR3 coding DNA: TGCAGCGTTAGGGAGAATAGCAATCAGCCCCAGCATTTT. Protein product: CSVRENSNQPQHF.

This clonotype was seen many times. The chain joins TRBV6-1 to TRBJ1-3; D not certain. V lost 8 bases, J lost 0 bases, and 20 bases lay in between. CDR1 is MNHNS, CDR2 SASEGT, per germline. CDR3 size: 17 residues. CDR3 sequence (DNA): TGTGCCAGCGACCCCCCGGACCGTTGGGACTCTGGAAACACCATATATTTT. Translated, it gives CASDPPDRWDSGNTIYF.

The chain combines TRBV19 with TRBJ2-3; perhaps TRBD1 as D (6 bases). V shed 7 bases and J shed 0 bases, with 8 bases lying between them. The CDR3 consists of 13 residues. Germline CDR1 LNHDA, CDR2 SQIVND (reference sequence). The CDR3 protein is CASNQGSTDTQYF. Written as DNA, the CDR3 is TGTGCCAGTAATCAGGGGAGCACAGATACGCAGTATTTT.

This clonotype was recorded many times. The chain employs TRBV3-1 and TRBJ2-2; TRBD2 matches at 11 bases. The CDR3 length is 18 residues. CDR1 and CDR2 (germline): LGHDT, YNNKEL (reference sequence). V was clipped by 3 bases and J by 3 bases; unmatched bases: 9. The CDR3 region has the DNA TGTGCCAGCAGCCATGCTGCTCTAGCGGGAGGTGACACCGGGGAGCTGTTTTTT. The encoded protein is CASSHAALAGGDTGELFF.

This clonotype was found many times. The chain uses TRBV2 and TRBJ1-3; D gene ambiguous. There are 13 residues in the CDR3. The germline gives CDR1 SNHLY, CDR2 FYNNEI. V was cut by 8 bases and J by 0 bases, with 8 bases left in between. The CDR3 is CASVPNSGNTIYF. The CDR3 DNA reads TGTGCCAGCGTACCGAACTCTGGAAACACCATATATTTT.

The chain recombines TRBV13 with TRBJ2-5; TRBD2 aligns across 12 bases. The trim removed 4 bases at V and 8 bases at J, leaving 11 bases unmatched. Germline V CDR1 and CDR2: PRHDT, FYEKMQ (reference sequence). This CDR3 is built from 16 residues. CDR3 region: CASSSGLAGPSETQYF. In nucleotides, the CDR3 is TGTGCCAGCAGCTCCGGACTAGCGGGGCCGTCGGAAACCCAGTACTTC.

A note on this clonotype: It is likely a read error: a sequence one base away is far more abundant. The chain uses TRBV5-5 and TRBJ2-5; D is perhaps TRBD1 (5 bases). In germline, CDR1 is SGHKS, CDR2 YYEKEE (reference sequence). The germline V and J ends were trimmed by 4 bases and 0 bases, with 10 bases remaining between them. The CDR3 length is 14 residues. DNA for the CDR3: TGTGCCAGCAGCCGCGGACACCACCAAGAGACCCAGTACTTC. As protein: CASSRGHHQETQYF.

This clonotype was counted between two and nine times. A single base separates this from a much larger clone, so it may be a read error. The rearrangement links TRBV5-1 to TRBJ2-7; D perhaps matches TRBD1 (5 bases). CDR1 is SGHRS and CDR2 is YFSETQ in the germline V gene. The CDR3 extends over 13 amino acids. Here the CDR3 DNA reads TGCGCCAGCAGCATTGACAGAGCCTACGAGCAGTGCTTC. It translates to CASSIDRAYEQCF.

This clonotype was seen many times. J is TRBJ2-7 and V is TRBV6-1; D possibly uses TRBD1 or TRBD2 (5 bases each). This CDR3 region has 12 residues. In germline, CDR1 is MNHNS, CDR2 SASEGT. Trimming pared 7 bases from V and 4 bases from J, leaving 11 bases between. As DNA, the CDR3 is TGTGCCAGCACGTCAGGGAGTTACGAGCAGTACTTC. Its translation: CASTSGSYEQYF.

V and J are TRBV5-1 and TRBJ2-3; the match to TRBD2 covers 12 bases. CDR1 is SGHRS, CDR2 YFSETQ, per germline. The CDR3 contains 17 residues. V was pared by 2 bases and J by 0 bases, with 4 bases of the junction left unmatched. The CDR3 is CASSLLTSGRSTDTQYF. The CDR3 region has the DNA TGCGCCAGCAGCTTACTTACTAGCGGGAGGAGCACAGATACGCAGTATTTT.